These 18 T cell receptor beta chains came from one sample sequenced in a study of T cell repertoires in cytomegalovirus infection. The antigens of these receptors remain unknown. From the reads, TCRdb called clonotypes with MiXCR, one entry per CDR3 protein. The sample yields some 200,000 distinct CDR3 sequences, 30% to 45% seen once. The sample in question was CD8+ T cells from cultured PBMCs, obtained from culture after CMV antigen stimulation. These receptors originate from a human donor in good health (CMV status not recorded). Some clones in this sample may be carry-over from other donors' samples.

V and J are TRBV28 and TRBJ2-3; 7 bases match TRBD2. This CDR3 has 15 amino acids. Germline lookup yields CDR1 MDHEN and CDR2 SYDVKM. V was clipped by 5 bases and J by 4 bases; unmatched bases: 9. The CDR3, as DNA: TGTGCCAGCAGTCCGACTAGCAGTAGATCAGATACGCAGTATTTT. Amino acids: CASSPTSSRSDTQYF.

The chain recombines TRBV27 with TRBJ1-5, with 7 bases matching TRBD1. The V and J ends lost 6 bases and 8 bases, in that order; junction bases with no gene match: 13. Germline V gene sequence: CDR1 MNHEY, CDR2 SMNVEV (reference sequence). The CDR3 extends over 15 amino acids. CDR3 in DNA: TGTGCCAGCAGCTCAGACAGGGAGGAGAGCAAGCCCCAGCATTTT. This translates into CASSSDREESKPQHF.

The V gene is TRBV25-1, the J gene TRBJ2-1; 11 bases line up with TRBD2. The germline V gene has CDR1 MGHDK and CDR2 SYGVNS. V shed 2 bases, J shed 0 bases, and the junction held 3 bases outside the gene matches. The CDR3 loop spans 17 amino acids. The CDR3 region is CASSERTSGSSYNEQFF. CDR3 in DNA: TGTGCCAGCAGTGAAAGAACTAGCGGGAGCTCCTACAATGAGCAGTTCTTC.

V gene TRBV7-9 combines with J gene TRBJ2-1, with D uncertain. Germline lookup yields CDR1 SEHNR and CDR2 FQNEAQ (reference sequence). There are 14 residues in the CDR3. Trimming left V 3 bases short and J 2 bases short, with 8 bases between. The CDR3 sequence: CASSFPGAYNEQFF. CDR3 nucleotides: TGTGCCAGCAGCTTTCCTGGGGCCTACAATGAGCAGTTCTTC.

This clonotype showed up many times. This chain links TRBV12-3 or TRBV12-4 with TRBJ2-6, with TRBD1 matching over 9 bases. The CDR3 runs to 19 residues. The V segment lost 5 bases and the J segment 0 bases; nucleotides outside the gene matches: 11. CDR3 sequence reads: CASSHTTGTGYSGANVLTF. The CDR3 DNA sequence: TGTGCCAGCAGTCACACGACCGGGACAGGGTACTCTGGGGCCAACGTCCTGACTTTC.

This CDR3 is CAISAPGPQLYEQYF. CDR3 DNA sequence: TGTGCCATCAGCGCCCCGGGACCGCAGCTCTACGAGCAGTACTTC. The chain carries TRBV10-3 and TRBJ2-7; D possibly uses TRBD1 or TRBD2 (5 bases each). This CDR3 region has 15 residues. CDR1 is ENHRY, CDR2 SYGVKD, per germline. The ends were cut back, 6 bases at V and 3 bases at J, with 18 bases in the middle.

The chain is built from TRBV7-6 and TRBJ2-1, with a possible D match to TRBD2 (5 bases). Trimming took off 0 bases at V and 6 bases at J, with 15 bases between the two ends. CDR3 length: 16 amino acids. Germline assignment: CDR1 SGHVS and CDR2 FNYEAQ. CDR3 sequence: CASSLARAGPGNEQFF. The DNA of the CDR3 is TGTGCCAGCAGCTTAGCGAGGGCAGGCCCGGGCAATGAGCAGTTCTTC.

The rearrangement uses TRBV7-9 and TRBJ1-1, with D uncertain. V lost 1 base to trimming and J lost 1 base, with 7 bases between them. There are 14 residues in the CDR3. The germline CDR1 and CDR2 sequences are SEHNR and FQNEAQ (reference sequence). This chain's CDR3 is CASSLVSGNTEAFF. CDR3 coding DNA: TGTGCCAGCAGCTTAGTCTCCGGGAACACTGAAGCTTTCTTT.

DNA for the CDR3: TGTGCCAGCAGCTTACCCTCGACAGGTTCATCCTACGAGCAGTACTTC. This encodes CASSLPSTGSSYEQYF. The V and J genes are TRBV11-2 and TRBJ2-7; tentative D call: TRBD1 (6 bases). Germline values: CDR1 SGHAT, CDR2 FQNNGV. Between the trimmed V and J ends, which lost 2 bases and 1 base, there was a span of 15 bases. CDR3 length: 16 residues.

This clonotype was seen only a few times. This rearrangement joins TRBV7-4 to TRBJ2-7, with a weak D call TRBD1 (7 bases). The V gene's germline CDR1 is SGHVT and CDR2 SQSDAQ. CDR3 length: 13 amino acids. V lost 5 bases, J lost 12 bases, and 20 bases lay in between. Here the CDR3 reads CASSPGGLGNSYF. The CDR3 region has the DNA TGTGCCAGCAGCCCAGGGGGGTTGGGAAATTCGTACTTC.

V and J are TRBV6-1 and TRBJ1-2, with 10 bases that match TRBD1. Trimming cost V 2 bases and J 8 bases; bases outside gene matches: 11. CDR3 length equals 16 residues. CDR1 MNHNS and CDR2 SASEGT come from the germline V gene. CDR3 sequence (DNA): TGTGCCAGCAGTGAACCCGACCGGGACAGGGGTTGGGGCTACACCTTC. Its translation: CASSEPDRDRGWGYTF.

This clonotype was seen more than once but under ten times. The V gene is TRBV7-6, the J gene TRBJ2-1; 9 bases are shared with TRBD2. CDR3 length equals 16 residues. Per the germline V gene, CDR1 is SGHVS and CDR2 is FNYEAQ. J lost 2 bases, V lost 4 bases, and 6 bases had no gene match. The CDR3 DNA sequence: TGTGCCAGCAGCTCTAGCGGGGCCCTGACCTACAATGAGCAGTTCTTC. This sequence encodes CASSSSGALTYNEQFF.

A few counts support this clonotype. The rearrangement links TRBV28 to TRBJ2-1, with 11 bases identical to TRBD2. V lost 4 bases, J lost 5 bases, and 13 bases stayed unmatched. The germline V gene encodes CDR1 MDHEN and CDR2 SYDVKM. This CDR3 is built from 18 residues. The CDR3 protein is CASSYPTSGTLRDNEQFF. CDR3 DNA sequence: TGTGCCAGCAGTTACCCGACTAGCGGGACCTTAAGGGACAATGAGCAGTTCTTC.

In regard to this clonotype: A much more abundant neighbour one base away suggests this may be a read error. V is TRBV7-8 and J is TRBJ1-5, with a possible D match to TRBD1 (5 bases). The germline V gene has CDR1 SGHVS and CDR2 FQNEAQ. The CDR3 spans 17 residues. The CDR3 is CARSLVRREGLNQPQHF. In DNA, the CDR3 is TGTGCCAGAAGCTTAGTACGGCGAGAGGGGCTCAATCAGCCCCAGCATTTT.

As DNA, the CDR3 is TGTGCCACCGCAGACGGGGGGGCCTACGAGCAGTACTTC. Amino acid sequence: CATADGGAYEQYF. The chain combines TRBV27 with TRBJ2-7; 8 bases are a match to TRBD2. CDR1 and CDR2 (germline): MNHEY, SMNVEV (reference sequence). V lost 10 bases to trimming and J lost 2 bases; unmatched junction nucleotides: 7. The CDR3 length is 13 residues.

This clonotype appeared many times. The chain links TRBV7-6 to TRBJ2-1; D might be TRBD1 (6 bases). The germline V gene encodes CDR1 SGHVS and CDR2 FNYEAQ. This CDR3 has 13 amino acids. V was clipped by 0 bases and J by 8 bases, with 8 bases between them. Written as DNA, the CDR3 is TGTGCCAGCAGCTTAGCTCCAGGGGATGAGCAGTTCTTC. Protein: CASSLAPGDEQFF.

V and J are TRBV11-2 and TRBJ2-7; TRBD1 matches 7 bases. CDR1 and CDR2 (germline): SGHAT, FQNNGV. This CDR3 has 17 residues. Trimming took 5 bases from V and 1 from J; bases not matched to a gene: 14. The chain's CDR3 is CASSVWDSKSISYEQYF. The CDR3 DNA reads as TGTGCCAGCAGCGTCTGGGACAGCAAATCGATTTCCTACGAGCAGTACTTC.

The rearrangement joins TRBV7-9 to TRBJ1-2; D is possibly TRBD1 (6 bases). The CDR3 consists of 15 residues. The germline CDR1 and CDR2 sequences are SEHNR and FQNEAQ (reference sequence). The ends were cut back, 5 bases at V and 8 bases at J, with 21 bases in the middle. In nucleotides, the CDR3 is TGTGCCAGCAGCCGCCCGCAAACAGGGCGATTGGGCTACACCTTC. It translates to CASSRPQTGRLGYTF. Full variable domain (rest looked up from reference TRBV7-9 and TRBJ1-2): DTGVSQNPRHKITKRGQNVTFRCDPISEHNRLYWYRQTLGQGPEFLTYFQNEAQLEKSRLLSDRFSAERPKGSFSTLEIQRTEQGDSAMYLCASSRPQTGRLGYTFGSGTRLTVV.